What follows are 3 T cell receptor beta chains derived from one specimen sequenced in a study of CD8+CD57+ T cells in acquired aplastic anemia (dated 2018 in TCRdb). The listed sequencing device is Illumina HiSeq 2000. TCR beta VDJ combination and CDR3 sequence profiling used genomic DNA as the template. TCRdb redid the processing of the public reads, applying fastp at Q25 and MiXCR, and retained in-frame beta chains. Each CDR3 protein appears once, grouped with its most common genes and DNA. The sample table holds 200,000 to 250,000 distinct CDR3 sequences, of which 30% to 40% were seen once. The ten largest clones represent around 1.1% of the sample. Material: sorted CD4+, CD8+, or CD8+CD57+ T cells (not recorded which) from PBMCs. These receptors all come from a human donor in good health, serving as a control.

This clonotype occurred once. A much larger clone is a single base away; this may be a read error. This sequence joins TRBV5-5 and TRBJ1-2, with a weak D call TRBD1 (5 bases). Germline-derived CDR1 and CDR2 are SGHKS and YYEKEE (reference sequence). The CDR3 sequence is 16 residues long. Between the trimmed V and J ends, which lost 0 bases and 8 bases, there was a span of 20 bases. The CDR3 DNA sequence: TGTGCCAGCAGCTTGGGGGACGGGGAACGTACACGGGGCTACACCTTC. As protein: CASSLGDGERTRGYTF.

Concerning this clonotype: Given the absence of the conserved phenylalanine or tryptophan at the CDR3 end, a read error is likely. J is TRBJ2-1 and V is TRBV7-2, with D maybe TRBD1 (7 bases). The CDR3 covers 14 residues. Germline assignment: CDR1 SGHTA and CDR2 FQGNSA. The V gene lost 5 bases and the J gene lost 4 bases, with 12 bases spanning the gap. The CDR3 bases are TGTGCCAGCAGCGTACAGGGGACTTACAATGAGCAGTTCGTC. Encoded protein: CASSVQGTYNEQFV.

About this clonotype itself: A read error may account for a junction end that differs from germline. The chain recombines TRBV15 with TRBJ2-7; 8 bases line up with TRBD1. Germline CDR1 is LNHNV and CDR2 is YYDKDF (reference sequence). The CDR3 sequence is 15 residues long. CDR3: CATSRGGQGSYGQYF. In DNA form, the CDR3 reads TGTGCCACCAGCAGAGGCGGACAGGGATCCTACGGGCAGTACTTC.